This T cell receptor (beta chain) was sequenced for a study of vaccination and CD4 T cells after COVID-19. The assay that was used to sequence DNA from cultured CD4+ T cells was the Oncomine TCR Beta short-read assay. MiXCR was run by TCRdb on the PCR reads, yielding one entry per CDR3 protein. The table records some 11,000 distinct CDR3 sequences, 47% of them present only once. As regards this clonotype: Antigen: not known.

Specified treatment: approximately 9-day PBMC culture with coronavirus spike peptide pools or control peptides (ViraFEST assay). ViraFEST stimulated the growth of antigen-specific T cells using peptide pools and subsequently profiled their TCRs by sequencing. There are 19 residues in the CDR3. V was clipped by 6 bases and J by 0 bases; unmatched bases: 13. The sequence was collected from a human donor who had recovered from COVID-19. The sample consisted of CD4+ T cells from blood, cultured in vitro. The chain joins TRBV12-3 or TRBV12-4 to TRBJ2-6, with 8 bases matching TRBD1. CDR3 sequence (DNA): TGTGCCAGCAGACCGAATCCCGGGACAGGAACCTCTGGGGCCAACGTCCTGACTTTC. It encodes CASRPNPGTGTSGANVLTF.